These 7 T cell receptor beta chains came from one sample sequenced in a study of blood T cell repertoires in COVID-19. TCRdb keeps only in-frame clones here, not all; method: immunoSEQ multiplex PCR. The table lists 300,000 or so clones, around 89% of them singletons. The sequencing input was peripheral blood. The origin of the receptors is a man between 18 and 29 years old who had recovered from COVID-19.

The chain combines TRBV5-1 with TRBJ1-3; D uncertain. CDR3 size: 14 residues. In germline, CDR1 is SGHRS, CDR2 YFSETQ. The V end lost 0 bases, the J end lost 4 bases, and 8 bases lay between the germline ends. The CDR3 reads CASSLGGPGNTIYF. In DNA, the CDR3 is TGCGCCAGCAGCTTGGGAGGCCCGGGAAACACCATATATTTT.

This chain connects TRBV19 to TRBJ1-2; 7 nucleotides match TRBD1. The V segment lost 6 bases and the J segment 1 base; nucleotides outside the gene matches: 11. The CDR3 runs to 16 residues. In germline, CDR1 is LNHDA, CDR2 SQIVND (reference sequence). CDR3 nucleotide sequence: TGTGCCAGTAGCACGACAGGGAAGGAGGTTAACTATGGCTACACCTTC. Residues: CASSTTGKEVNYGYTF.

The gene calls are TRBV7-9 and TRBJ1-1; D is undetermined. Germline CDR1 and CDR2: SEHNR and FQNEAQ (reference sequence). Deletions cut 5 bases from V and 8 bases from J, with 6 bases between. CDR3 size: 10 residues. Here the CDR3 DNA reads TGTGCCAGCAGCCAGACAGAAGCTTTCTTT. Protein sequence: CASSQTEAFF.

CDR3: CASSSNPGMANEKLFF. The CDR3, as DNA: TGTGCCAGCAGCTCGAACCCAGGGATGGCGAATGAAAAACTGTTTTTT. The genes are TRBV5-6 and TRBJ1-4; possible D gene TRBD1, 5 bases. V lost 3 bases to trimming and J lost 5 bases, with 17 bases between them. Germline CDR1 SGHDT, CDR2 YYEEEE. This CDR3 comprises 16 residues. Drawing the rest from reference TRBV5-6 and TRBJ1-4, the complete variable domain is DAGVTQSPTHLIKTRGQQVTLRCSPKSGHDTVSWYQQALGQGPQFIFQYYEEEERQRGNFPDRFSGHQFPNYSSELNVNALLLGDSALYLCASSSNPGMANEKLFFGSGTQLSVL.

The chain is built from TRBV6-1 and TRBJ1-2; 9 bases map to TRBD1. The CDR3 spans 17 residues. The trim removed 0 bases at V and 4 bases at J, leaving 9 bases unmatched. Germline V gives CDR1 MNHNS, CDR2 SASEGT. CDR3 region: CASSEAQGQGFVYGYTF. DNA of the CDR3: TGTGCCAGCAGTGAAGCGCAGGGACAGGGTTTTGTCTATGGCTACACCTTC.

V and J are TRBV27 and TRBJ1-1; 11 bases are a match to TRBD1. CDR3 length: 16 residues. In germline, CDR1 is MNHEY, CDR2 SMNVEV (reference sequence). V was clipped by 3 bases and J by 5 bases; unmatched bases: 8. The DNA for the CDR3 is TGTGCCAGCAGTTTCCCGGACAGGGGGCCCGGAACTGAAGCTTTCTTT. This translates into CASSFPDRGPGTEAFF.

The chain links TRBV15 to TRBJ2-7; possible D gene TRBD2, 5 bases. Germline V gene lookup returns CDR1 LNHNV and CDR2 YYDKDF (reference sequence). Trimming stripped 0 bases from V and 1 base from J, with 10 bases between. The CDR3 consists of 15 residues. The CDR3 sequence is CATSRDGLPSYEQYF. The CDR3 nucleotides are TGTGCCACCAGCAGAGATGGACTTCCATCCTACGAGCAGTACTTC.